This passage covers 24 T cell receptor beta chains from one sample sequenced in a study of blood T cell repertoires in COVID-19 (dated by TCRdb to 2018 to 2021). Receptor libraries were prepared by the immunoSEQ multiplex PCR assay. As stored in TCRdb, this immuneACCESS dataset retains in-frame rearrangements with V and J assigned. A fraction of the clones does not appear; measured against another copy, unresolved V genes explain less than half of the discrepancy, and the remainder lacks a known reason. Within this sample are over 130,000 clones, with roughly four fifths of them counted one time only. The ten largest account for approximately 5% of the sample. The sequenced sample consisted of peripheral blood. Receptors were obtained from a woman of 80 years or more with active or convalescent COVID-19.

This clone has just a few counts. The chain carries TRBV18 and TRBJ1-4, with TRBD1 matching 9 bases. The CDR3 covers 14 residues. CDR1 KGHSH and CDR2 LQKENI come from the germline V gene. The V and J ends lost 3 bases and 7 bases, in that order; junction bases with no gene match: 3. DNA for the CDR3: TGTGCCAGCTCACCGACAGGGGGAGGTGAAAAACTGTTTTTT. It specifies CASSPTGGGEKLFF. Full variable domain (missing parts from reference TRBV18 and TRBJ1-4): NAGVMQNPRHLVRRRGQEARLRCSPMKGHSHVYWYRQLPEEGLKFMVYLQKENIIDESGMPKERFSAEFPKEGPSILRIQQVVRGDSAAYFCASSPTGGGEKLFFGSGTQLSVL.

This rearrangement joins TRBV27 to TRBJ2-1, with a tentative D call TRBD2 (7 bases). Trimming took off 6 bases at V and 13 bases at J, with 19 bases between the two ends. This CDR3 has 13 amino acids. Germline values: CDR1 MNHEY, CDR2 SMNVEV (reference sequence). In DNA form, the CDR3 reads TGTGCCAGCAGACCATGGGGGGGGCTTTTTCAGTTCTTC. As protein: CASRPWGGLFQFF.

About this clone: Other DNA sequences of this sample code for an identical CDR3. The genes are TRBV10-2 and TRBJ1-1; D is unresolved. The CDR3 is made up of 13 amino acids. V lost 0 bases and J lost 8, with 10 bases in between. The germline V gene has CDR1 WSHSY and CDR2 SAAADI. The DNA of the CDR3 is TGCGCCAGCAGTGAGTCGGGAGGGAACGAAGCTTTCTTT. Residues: CASSESGGNEAFF.

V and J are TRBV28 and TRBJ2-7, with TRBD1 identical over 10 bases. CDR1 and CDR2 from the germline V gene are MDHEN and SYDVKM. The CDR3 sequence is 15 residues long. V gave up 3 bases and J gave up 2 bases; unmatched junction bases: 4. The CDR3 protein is CASSLTGTGAYEQYF. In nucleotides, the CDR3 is TGTGCCAGCAGTTTGACCGGGACAGGGGCCTACGAGCAGTACTTC.

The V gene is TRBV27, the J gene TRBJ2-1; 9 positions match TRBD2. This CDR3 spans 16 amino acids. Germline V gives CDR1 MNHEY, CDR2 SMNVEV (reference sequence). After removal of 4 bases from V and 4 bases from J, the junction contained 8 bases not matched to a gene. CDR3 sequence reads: CASSSASGVKYNEQFF. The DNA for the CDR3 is TGTGCCAGCAGTTCCGCTAGCGGGGTTAAGTACAATGAGCAGTTCTTC.

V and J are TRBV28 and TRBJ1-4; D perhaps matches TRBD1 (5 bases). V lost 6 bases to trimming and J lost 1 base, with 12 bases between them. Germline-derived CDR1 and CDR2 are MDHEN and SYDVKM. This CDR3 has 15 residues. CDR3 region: CASSPPGVTNEKLFF. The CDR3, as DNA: TGTGCCAGCAGCCCGCCGGGGGTAACTAATGAAAAACTGTTTTTT.

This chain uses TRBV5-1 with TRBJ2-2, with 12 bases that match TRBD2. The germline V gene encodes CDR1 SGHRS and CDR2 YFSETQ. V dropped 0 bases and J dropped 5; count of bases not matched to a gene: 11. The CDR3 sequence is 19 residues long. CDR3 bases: TGCGCCAGCAGCTTGGTAGGTGTACTAGCGGGGGGTCTAACCGGGGAGCTGTTTTTT. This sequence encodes CASSLVGVLAGGLTGELFF.

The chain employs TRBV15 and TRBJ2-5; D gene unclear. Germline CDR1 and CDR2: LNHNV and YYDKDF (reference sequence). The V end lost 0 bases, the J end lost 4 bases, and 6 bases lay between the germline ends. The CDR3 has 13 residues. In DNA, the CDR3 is TGTGCCACCAGCAGAGACCCCGGAGAGACCCAGTACTTC. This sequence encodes CATSRDPGETQYF.

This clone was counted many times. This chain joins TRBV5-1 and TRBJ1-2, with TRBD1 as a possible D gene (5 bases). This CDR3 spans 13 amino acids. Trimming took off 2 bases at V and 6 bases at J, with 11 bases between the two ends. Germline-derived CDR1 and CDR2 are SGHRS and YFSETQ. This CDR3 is CASSFTGSDGYTF. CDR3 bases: TGCGCCAGCAGCTTTACAGGCAGCGATGGCTACACCTTC.

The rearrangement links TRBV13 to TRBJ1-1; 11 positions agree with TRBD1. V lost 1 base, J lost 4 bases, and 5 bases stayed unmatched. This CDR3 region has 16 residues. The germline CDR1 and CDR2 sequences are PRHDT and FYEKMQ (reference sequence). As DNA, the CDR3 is TGTGCCAGCAGCTTAGCTGGGGGACAGGGGGTCACTGAAGCTTTCTTT. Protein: CASSLAGGQGVTEAFF.

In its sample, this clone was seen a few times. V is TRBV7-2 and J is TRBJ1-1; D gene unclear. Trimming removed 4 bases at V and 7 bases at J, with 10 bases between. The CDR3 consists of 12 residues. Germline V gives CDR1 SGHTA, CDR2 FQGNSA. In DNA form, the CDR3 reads TGTGCCAGCAGCTCTAGCGATCATGAAGCTTTCTTT. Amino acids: CASSSSDHEAFF.

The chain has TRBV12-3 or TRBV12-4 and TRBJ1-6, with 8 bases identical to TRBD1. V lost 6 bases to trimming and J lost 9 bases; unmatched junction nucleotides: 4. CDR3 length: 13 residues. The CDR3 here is CASSKDRVSPLHF. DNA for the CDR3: TGTGCCAGCAGCAAGGACAGGGTTTCACCCCTCCACTTT.

In DNA, the CDR3 is TGTGCCAGCAGCGACCTGGGACAGGGTGTAGACTATGGCTACACCTTC. Translating it yields CASSDLGQGVDYGYTF. J is TRBJ1-2 and V is TRBV3-1 (or the pseudogene TRBV3-2), with 9 bases that match TRBD1. CDR1 is LGHDT and CDR2 is YNNKEL in the germline V gene (reference sequence). The CDR3 is 16 residues long. J lost 3 bases, V lost 5 bases, and 10 bases had no gene match.

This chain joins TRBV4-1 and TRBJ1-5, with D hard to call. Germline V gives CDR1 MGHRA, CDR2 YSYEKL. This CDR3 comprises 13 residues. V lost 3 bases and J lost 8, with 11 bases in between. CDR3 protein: CASSQTSREPQHF. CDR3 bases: TGCGCCAGCAGCCAGACATCGCGGGAGCCCCAGCATTTT.

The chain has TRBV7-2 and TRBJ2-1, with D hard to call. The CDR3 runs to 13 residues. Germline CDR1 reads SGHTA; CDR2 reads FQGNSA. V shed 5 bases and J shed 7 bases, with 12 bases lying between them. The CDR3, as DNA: TGTGCCAGCAGCCTAAGCCACTTGAATGAGCAGTTCTTC. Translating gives CASSLSHLNEQFF.

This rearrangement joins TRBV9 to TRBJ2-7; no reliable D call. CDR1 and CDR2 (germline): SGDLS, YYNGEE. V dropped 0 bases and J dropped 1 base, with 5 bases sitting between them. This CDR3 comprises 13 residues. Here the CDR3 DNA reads TGTGCCAGCAGCGTAGGGCAGTCCTACGAGCAGTACTTC. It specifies CASSVGQSYEQYF.

As DNA, the CDR3 is TGTGCCAGCAGCACTAGCGCAGATACGCAGTATTTT. Amino acids: CASSTSADTQYF. The rearrangement uses TRBV2 and TRBJ2-3, with TRBD2 identical over 7 bases. CDR1 and CDR2 (germline): SNHLY, FYNNEI. The CDR3 totals 12 residues. V trimming: 6 bases; J trimming: 4 bases; junction bases outside the gene matches: 1.

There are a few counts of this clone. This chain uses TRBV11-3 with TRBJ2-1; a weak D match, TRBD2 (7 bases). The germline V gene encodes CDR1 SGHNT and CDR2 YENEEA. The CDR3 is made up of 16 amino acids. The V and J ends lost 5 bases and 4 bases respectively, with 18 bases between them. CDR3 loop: CASSPRGAGAYNEQFF. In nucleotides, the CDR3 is TGTGCCAGCAGCCCGCGTGGGGCGGGGGCTTACAATGAGCAGTTCTTC.

Here the CDR3 reads CASSQLRGGAYGYTF. CDR3 DNA sequence: TGTGCCAGCTCACAACTGAGAGGGGGCGCGTATGGCTACACCTTC. The chain uses TRBV18 and TRBJ1-2; 7 bases fit TRBD1. The CDR3 length is 15 residues. Germline V gene lookup returns CDR1 KGHSH and CDR2 LQKENI. The V gene end was trimmed by 4 bases and the J gene end by 5 bases; junction bases not matched to a gene: 10. The variable domain in full, with the rest retrieved from reference TRBV18 and TRBJ1-2, is NAGVMQNPRHLVRRRGQEARLRCSPMKGHSHVYWYRQLPEEGLKFMVYLQKENIIDESGMPKERFSAEFPKEGPSILRIQQVVRGDSAAYFCASSQLRGGAYGYTFGSGTRLTVV.

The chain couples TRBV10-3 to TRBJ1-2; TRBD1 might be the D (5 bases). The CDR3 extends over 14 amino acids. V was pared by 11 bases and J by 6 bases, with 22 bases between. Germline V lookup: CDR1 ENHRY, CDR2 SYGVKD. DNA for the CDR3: TGTGCCTCATCGGCGGGACCCCCGAGGCATGGCTACACCTTC. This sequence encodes CASSAGPPRHGYTF.

CDR3 sequence (DNA): TGTGCCAGCAGTGGCGGGCAGTCGGGTAGCAATCAGCCCCAGCATTTT. Its protein is CASSGGQSGSNQPQHF. This chain links TRBV2 with TRBJ1-5; D remains unclear. Looked up from germline, CDR1 is SNHLY and CDR2 is FYNNEI. V gave up 4 bases and J gave up 0 bases, with 13 bases separating them. The CDR3 extends over 16 amino acids. Using reference TRBV2 and TRBJ1-5 for the parts outside the CDR3, the full variable domain is EPEVTQTPSHQVTQMGQEVILRCVPISNHLYFYWYRQILGQKVEFLVSFYNNEISEKSEIFDDQFSVERPDGSNFTLKIRSTKLEDSAMYFCASSGGQSGSNQPQHFGDGTRLSIL.

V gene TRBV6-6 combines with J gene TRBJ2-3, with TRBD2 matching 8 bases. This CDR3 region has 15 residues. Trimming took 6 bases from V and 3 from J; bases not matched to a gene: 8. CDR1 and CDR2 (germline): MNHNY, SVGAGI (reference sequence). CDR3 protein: CASSKGTSGTDTQYF. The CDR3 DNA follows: TGTGCCAGCAGCAAAGGGACTAGTGGAACAGATACGCAGTATTTT.

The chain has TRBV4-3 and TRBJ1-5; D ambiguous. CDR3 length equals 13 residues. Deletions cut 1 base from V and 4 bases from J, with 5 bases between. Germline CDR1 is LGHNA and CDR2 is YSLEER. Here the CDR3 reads CASSQVKNQPQHF. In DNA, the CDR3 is TGCGCCAGCAGCCAAGTCAAAAATCAGCCCCAGCATTTT.

CDR3 region: CASSHQLAGAAPTDTQYF. The CDR3 coding sequence is TGTGCCAGCAGCCACCAACTAGCGGGGGCAGCTCCCACAGATACGCAGTATTTT. This chain uses TRBV7-8 with TRBJ2-3, with 11 bases fitting TRBD2. V dropped 5 bases and J dropped 2; count of bases not matched to a gene: 12. Germline lookup yields CDR1 SGHVS and CDR2 FQNEAQ. The CDR3 length is 18 residues.